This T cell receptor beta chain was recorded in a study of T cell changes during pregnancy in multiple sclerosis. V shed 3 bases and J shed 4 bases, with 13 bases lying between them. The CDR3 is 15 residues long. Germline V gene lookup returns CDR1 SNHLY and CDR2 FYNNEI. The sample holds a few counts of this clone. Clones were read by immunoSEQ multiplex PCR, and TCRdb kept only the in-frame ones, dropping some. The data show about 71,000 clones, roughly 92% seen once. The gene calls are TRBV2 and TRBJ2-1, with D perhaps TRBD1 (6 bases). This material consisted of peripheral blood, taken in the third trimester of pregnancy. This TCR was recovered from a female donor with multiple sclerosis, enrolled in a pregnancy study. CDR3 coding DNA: TGTGCCAGCAGTGACAGGGACACAAATTACAATGAGCAGTTCTTC. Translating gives CASSDRDTNYNEQFF. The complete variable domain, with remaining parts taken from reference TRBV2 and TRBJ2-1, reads EPEVTQTPSHQVTQMGQEVILRCVPISNHLYFYWYRQILGQKVEFLVSFYNNEISEKSEIFDDQFSVERPDGSNFTLKIRSTKLEDSAMYFCASSDRDTNYNEQFFGPGTRLTVL.